This TCR beta chain was observed in a study of monozygotic twins with cystic fibrosis. Trimming left V 3 bases short and J 4 bases short, with 6 bases between. Per the germline V gene, CDR1 is LNHDA and CDR2 is SQIVND (reference sequence). CDR3 length equals 12 residues. TCRdb's table, derived via immunoSEQ multiplex PCR, lists solely in-frame clones and lacks some. The data hold 7,100 or so clones, with 94% observed a single time. This sequence was found in a boy younger than 10 with cystic fibrosis. Sequenced material: blood. The chain carries TRBV19 and TRBJ2-5; D unclear. The CDR3 reads CASSIGSETQYF. CDR3 in DNA: TGTGCCAGTAGTATTGGATCAGAGACCCAGTACTTC.